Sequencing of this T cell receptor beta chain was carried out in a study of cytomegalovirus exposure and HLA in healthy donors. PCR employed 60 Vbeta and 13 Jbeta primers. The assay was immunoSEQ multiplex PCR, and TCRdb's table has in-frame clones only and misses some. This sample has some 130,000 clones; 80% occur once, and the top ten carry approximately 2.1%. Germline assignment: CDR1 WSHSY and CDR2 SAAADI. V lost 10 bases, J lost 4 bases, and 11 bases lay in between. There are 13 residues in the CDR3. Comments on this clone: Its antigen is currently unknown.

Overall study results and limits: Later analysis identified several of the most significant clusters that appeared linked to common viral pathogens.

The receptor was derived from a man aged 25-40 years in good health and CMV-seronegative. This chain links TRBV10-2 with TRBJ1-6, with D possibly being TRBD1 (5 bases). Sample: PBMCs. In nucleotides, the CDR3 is TGCGCCACCCAGGGACTGTATAATTCACCCCTCCACTTT. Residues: CATQGLYNSPLHF.